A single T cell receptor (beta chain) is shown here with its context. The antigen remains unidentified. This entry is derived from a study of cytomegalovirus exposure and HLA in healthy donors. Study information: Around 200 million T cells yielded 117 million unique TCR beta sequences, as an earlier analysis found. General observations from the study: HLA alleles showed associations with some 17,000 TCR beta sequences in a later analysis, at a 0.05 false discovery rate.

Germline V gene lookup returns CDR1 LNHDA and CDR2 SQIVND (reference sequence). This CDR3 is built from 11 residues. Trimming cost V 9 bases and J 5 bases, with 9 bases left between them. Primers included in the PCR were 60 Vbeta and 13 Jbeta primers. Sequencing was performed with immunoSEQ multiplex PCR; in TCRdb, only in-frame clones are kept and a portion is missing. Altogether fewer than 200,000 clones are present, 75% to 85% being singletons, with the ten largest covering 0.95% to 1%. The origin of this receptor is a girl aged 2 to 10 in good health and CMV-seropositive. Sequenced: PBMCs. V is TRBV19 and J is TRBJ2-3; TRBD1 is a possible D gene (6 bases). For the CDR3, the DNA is TGTGCCAGCCTGACAGGAGATACGCAGTATTTT. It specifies CASLTGDTQYF.